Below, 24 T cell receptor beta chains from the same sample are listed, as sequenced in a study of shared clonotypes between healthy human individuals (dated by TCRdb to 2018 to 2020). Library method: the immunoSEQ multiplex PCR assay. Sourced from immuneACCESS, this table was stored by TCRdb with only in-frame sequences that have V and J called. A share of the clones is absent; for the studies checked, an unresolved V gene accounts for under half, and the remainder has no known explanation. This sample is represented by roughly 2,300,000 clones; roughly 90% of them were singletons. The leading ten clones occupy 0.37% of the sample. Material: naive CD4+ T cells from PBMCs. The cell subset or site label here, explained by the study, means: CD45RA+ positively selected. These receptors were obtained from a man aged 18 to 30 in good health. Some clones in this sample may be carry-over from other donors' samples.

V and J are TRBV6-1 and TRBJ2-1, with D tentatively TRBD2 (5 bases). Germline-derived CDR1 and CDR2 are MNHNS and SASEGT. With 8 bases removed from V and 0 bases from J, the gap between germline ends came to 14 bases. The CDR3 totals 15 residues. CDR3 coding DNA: TGTGCCAGCCGATTGGGAGTGGGCTCCTACAATGAGCAGTTCTTC. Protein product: CASRLGVGSYNEQFF.

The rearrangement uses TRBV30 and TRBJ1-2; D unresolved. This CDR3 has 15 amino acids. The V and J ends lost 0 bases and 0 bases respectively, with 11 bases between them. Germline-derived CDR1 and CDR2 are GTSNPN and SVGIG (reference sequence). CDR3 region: CAWSVGGSANYGYTF. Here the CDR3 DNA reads TGTGCCTGGAGTGTAGGAGGGTCAGCTAACTATGGCTACACCTTC.

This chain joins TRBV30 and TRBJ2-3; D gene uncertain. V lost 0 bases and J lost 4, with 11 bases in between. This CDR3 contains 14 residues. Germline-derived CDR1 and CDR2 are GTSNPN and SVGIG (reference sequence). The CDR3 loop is CAWSVSPRPDTQYF. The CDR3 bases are TGTGCCTGGAGTGTAAGCCCCCGGCCAGATACGCAGTATTTT.

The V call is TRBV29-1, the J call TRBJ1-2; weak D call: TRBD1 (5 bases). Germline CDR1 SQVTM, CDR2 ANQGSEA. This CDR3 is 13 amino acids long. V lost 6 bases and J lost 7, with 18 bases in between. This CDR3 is CSVPGAPLRGYTF. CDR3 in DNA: TGCAGCGTGCCCGGGGCGCCCCTACGTGGCTACACCTTC. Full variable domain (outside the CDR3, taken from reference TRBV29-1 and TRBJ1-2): SAVISQKPSRDICQRGTSLTIQCQVDSQVTMMFWYRQQPGQSLTLIATANQGSEATYESGFVIDKFPISRPNLTFSTLTVSNMSPEDSSIYLCSVPGAPLRGYTFGSGTRLTVV.

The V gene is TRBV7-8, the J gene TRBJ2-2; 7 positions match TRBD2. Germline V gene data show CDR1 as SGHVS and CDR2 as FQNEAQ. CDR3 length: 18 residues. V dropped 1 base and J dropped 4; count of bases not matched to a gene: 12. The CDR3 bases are TGTGCCAGCAGCTTAGGCGCGCGGGAGTCCACCTTCACCGGGGAGCTGTTTTTT. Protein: CASSLGARESTFTGELFF.

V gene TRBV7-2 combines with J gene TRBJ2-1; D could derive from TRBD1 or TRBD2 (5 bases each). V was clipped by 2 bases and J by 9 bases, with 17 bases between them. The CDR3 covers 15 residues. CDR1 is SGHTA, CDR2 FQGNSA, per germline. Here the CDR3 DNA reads TGTGCCAGCAGCTTATGGGACCCATCCTTGGGTGAGCAGTTCTTC. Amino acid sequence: CASSLWDPSLGEQFF.

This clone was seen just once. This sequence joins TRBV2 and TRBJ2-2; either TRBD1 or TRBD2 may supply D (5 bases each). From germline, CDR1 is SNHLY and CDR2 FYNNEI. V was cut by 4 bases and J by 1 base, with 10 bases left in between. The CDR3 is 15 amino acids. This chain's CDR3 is CASSGGPWNTGELFF. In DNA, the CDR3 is TGTGCCAGCAGTGGGGGACCCTGGAACACCGGGGAGCTGTTTTTT. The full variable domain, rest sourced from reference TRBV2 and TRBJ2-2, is EPEVTQTPSHQVTQMGQEVILRCVPISNHLYFYWYRQILGQKVEFLVSFYNNEISEKSEIFDDQFSVERPDGSNFTLKIRSTKLEDSAMYFCASSGGPWNTGELFFGEGSRLTVL.

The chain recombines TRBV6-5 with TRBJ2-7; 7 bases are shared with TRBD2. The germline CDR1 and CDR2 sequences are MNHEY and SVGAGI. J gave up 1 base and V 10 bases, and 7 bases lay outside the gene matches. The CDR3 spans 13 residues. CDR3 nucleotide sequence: TGTGCCACCCAGGGAGGGAAATCCTACGAGCAGTACTTC. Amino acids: CATQGGKSYEQYF.

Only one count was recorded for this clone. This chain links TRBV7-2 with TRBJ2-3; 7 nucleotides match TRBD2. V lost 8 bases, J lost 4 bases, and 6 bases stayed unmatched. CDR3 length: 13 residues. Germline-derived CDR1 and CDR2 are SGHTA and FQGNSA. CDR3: CASDHGGADTQYF. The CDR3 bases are TGTGCCAGCGACCATGGGGGGGCAGATACGCAGTATTTT.

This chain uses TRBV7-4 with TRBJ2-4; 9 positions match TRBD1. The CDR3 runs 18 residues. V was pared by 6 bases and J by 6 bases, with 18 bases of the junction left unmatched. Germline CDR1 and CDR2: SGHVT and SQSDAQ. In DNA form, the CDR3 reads TGTGCCAGCAGTCCCGTCTTATTCCGGGACAGGGCGATAAACATTCAGTACTTC. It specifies CASSPVLFRDRAINIQYF.

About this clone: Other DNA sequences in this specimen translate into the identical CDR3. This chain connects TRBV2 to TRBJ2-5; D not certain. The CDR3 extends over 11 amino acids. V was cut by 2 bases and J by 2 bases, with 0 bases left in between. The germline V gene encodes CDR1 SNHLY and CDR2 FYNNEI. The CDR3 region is CASSEQETQYF. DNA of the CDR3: TGTGCCAGCAGTGAACAAGAGACCCAGTACTTC.

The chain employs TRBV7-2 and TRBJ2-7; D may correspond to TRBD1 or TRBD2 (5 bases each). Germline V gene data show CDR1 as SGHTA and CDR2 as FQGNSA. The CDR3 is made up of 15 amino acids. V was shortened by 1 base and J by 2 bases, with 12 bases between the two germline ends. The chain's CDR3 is CASSLGWDGTYEQYF. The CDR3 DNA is TGTGCCAGCAGCTTAGGGTGGGACGGGACCTACGAGCAGTACTTC.

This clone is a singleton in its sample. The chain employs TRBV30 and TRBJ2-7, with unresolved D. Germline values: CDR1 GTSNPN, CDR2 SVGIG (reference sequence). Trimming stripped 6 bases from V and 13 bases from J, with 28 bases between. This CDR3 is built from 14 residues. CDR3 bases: TGTGCCTGTCCGGCCCGCCGGTCCCTTGGCGTCAGATACTTC. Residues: CACPARRSLGVRYF. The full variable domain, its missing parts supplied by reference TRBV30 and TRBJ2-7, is SQTIHQWPATLVQPVGSPLSLECTVEGTSNPNLYWYRQAAGRGLQLLFYSVGIGQISSEVPQNLSASRPQDRQFILSSKKLLLSDSGFYLCACPARRSLGVRYFGPGTRLTVT.

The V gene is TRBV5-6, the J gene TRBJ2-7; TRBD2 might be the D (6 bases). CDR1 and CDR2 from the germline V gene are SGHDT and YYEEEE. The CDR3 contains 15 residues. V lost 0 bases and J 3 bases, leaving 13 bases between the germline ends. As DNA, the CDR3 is TGTGCCAGCAGCTTGGGTTTTGGGGAGGACTACGAGCAGTACTTC. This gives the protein CASSLGFGEDYEQYF.

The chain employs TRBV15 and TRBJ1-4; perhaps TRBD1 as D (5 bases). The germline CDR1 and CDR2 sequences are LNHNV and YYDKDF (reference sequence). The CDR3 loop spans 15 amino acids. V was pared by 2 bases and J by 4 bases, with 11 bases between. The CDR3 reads CATSRSPGGNEKLFF. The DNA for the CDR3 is TGTGCCACCAGCAGATCCCCCGGGGGTAATGAAAAACTGTTTTTT.

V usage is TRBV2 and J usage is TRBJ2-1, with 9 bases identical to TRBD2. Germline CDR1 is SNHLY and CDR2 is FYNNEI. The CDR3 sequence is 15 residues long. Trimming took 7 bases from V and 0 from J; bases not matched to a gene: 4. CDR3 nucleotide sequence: TGTGCCAGCAAAAATAGCGGGAGCTCCTACAATGAGCAGTTCTTC. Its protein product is CASKNSGSSYNEQFF. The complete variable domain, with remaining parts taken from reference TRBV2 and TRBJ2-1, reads EPEVTQTPSHQVTQMGQEVILRCVPISNHLYFYWYRQILGQKVEFLVSFYNNEISEKSEIFDDQFSVERPDGSNFTLKIRSTKLEDSAMYFCASKNSGSSYNEQFFGPGTRLTVL.

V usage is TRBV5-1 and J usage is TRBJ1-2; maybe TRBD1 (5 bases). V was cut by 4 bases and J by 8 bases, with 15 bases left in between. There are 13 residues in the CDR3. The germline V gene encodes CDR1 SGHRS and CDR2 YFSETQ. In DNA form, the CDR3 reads TGCGCCAGCAGCCCTCTTGGAGGGGACGGCTACACCTTC. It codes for CASSPLGGDGYTF.

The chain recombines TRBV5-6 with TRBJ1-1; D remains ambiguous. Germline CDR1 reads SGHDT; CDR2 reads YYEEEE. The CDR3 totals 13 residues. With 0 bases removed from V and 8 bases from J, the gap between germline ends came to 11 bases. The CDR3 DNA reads TGTGCCAGCAGCTTGGAGGGCCCGTTAGAAGCTTTCTTT. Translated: CASSLEGPLEAFF.

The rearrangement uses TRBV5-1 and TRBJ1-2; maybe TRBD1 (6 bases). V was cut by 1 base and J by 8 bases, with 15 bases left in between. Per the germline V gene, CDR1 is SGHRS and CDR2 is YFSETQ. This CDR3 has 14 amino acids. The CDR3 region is CASSLLRGKEGYTF. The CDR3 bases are TGCGCCAGCAGCTTGCTGAGGGGGAAGGAGGGCTACACCTTC.

The CDR3 region has the DNA TGTGCCAGCAGCTTAGGCATATCGAACACCGGGGAGCTGTTTTTT. Protein: CASSLGISNTGELFF. The rearrangement uses TRBV11-2 and TRBJ2-2, with D uncertain. Per germline, CDR1 SGHAT and CDR2 FQNNGV. The CDR3 runs 15 residues. V lost 1 base and J lost 0, with 6 bases in between.

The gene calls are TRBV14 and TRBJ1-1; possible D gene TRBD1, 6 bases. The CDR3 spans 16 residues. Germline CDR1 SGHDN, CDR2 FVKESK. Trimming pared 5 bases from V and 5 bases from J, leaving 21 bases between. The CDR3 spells CASSGRGQGWRTEAFF. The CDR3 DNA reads TGTGCCAGCAGCGGCCGCGGCCAGGGGTGGAGGACTGAAGCTTTCTTT.

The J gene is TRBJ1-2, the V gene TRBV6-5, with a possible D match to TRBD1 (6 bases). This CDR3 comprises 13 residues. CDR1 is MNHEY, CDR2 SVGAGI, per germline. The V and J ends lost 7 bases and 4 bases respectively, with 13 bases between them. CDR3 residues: CASTEGEFYGYTF. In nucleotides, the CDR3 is TGTGCCAGCACCGAGGGGGAGTTCTATGGCTACACCTTC.

CDR3 in DNA: TGTGCCAGCAGTGAATTGGCCGGGACAGTCTCCGTCGGGGAGCTGTTTTTT. It encodes CASSELAGTVSVGELFF. This chain joins TRBV6-1 and TRBJ2-2; 7 nucleotides agree with TRBD1. The CDR3 sequence is 17 residues long. In germline, CDR1 is MNHNS, CDR2 SASEGT. The ends lost 2 bases at V and 7 bases at J; junction bases unmatched: 13.

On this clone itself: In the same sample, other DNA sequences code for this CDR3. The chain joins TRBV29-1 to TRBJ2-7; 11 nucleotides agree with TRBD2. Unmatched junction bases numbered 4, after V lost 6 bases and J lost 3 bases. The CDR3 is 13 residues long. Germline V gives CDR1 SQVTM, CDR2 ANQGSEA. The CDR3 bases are TGCAGCGTCGAGGGACTAGCGGACTACGAGCAGTACTTC. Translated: CSVEGLADYEQYF.